This T cell receptor beta chain came from a study of blood T cell repertoires in COVID-19 (dated by TCRdb to about 2020). About the study as a whole: Collaborator samples came from the United States, Italy and Spain and covered acute and convalescent phases of COVID-19. Deeply sampled blood TCRbeta repertoires from subjects exposed to, actively infected with, or recovered from COVID-19 were included in the dataset. Sample metadata almost always included a de-identified subject ID, COVID-19 status, age in years and sex. The prospective study material was composed of cDNA or gDNA derived from T cells, B-cell-depleted T cells, or PBMCs. Samples came from the ongoing ImmuneRACE study (first 160 participants) plus 1,254 subjects from 6 global collaborators. A freely available public database, intended as a resource for researchers studying the immune response to SARS-CoV-2, is where the repertoires were released. HLA class I and class II types, where available, came from metadata supplied by the sample provider rather than from assay-based typing.

Trimmed from V: 1 base; trimmed from J: 3 bases; junction bases lacking a gene match: 8. Counted from cysteine to phenylalanine, this CDR3 has 17 amino acids. Only the CDR3 DNA is retained, 51 bases long and in frame from the first base. Per the germline V gene (reference sequence), SGHNT is the CDR1 and YYREEE is the CDR2. TCRbeta CDR3 regions were amplified from genomic DNA using the immunoSEQ Assay, a bias-controlled multiplex PCR. Concerning the study's data processing: The number of nucleated cells in each sample was estimated from the amplification of reference gene primers within the assay. To quantify the absolute abundance of each unique TCRbeta CDR3 rearrangement, sequence reads were collapsed and filtered. For each sample, productive Simpson clonality was calculated as the square root of Simpson's diversity index over productive rearrangements. TCRdb stores this immuneACCESS table with in-frame sequences only. Part of the clones is absent; in the studies checked, under half of the shortfall reflects unresolved V genes, and no reason is known for the rest. D and trimming were read from the DNA, whereas the V and J calls and clone size are those reported in that table. The sample table lists about 300,000 clones, roughly 85% of them with a count of one. In total, the top ten clones hold less than 2.5% of the sample.

General findings and caveats noted by the study authors: How much clinical and demographic metadata was included differed by source and by participant, and the metadata was provided uncurated.

Enrolling through a virtual design, the prospective study's participants ranged in age from roughly 18 to 95 years and lived across 20 to 25 United States geographic areas. In the prospective study, cohorts were assigned on the basis of participant-reported clinical history obtained from a screening survey and a study questionnaire. Recovered participants in ImmuneRACE Cohort 3 were defined as having two consecutive negative NP/OP PCR tests, clearance from a healthcare professional, or resolution of symptoms. Each participant in the prospective study had whole blood, serum and a nasopharyngeal or oropharyngeal swab collected by mobile phlebotomists. Participants in the prospective study had the option to provide additional blood draws and questionnaires over a roughly two-month period. Prospective study blood samples were shipped either frozen or at room temperature before DNA extraction. Of note for this clone: Its antigen target is currently unknown. No clone much larger than this one lies a single base away; base qualities are absent.

The chain joins TRBV5-4 to TRBJ1-1, and 11 bases in between align with TRBD1. The sequencing sample was made of PBMCs or T cells enriched from blood (not recorded which). The TCR sequence derives from a young man who had recovered from COVID-19. Here the CDR3 is given as CASSLKVGQGADTEAFF. The bases are TGTGCCAGCAGCTTGAAAGTAGGACAGGGGGCCGACACTGAAGCTTTCTTT.